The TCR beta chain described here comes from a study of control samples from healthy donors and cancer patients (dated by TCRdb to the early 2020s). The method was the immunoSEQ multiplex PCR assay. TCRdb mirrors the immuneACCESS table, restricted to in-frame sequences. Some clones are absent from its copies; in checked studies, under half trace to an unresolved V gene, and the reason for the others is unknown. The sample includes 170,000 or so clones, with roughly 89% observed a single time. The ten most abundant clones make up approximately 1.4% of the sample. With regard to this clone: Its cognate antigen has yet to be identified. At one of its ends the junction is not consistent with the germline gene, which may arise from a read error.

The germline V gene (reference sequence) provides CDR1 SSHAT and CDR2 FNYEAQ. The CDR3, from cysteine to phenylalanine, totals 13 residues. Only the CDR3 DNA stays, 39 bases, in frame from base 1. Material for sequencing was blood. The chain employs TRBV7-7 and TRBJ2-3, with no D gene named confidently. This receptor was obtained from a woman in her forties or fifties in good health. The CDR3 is CASSLPSSDTQYF. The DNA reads TGTGCTAGCAGCTTACCCTCATCGGATACGCAGTATTTT. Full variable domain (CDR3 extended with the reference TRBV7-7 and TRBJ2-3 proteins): GAGVSQSPRYKVTKRGQDVTLRCDPISSHATLYWYQQALGQGPEFLTYFNYEAQPDKSGLPSDRFSAERPEGSISTLTIQRTEQRDSAMYRCASSLPSSDTQYFGPGTRLTVL.